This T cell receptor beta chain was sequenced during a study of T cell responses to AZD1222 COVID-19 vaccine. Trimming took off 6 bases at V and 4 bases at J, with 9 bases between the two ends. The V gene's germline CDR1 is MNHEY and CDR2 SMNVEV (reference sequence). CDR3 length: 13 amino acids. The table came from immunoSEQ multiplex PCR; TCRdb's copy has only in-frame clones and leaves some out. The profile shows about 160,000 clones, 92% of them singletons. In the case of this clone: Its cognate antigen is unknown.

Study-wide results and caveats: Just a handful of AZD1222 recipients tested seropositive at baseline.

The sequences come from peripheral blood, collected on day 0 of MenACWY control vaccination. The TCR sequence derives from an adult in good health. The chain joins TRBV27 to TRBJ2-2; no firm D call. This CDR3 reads CASSLRRTGELFF. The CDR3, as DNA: TGTGCCAGCAGCCTCAGGCGCACCGGGGAGCTGTTTTTT.